This T cell receptor beta chain was recovered during a study of blood T cell repertoires in COVID-19. Study details: COVID-19 samples, acute and convalescent, were from the United States, Italy and Spain. T cells, B-cell-depleted T cells, or PBMCs supplied cDNA or gDNA.

The CDR3 consists of 14 residues. The ends were cut back, 8 bases at V and 3 bases at J, with 16 bases in the middle. Per germline, CDR1 MNHEY and CDR2 SMNVEV (reference sequence). Authors' data handling: Amplification of reference gene primers was used by the study to estimate nucleated cell counts. Produced via immunoSEQ multiplex PCR; TCRdb's table is partial and in-frame only. V, J and clone size are those of that table, while D and trimming were read from the DNA. The sample has some 200,000 clones; 80% to 85% are singletons. This rearrangement joins TRBV27 to TRBJ1-1; D is unresolved. The receptor was isolated from a human donor with acute or convalescent COVID-19. The donor label of this sample is uncertain. Sequencing was performed on peripheral blood. CDR3 amino acids: CASHPPVGDTEAFF. CDR3 sequence (DNA): TGTGCCAGCCATCCCCCGGTGGGCGACACTGAAGCTTTCTTT.